Below are 12 T cell receptor beta chains sequenced from a single sample in a study of a mutant IDH1 vaccine in newly diagnosed glioma. As to time point: week 47, end of study. Vaccine doses each comprised 300 ug of mutant IDH1 20-mer peptide, with topical imiquimod. The antigens of these receptors remain unknown. The table came from immunoSEQ multiplex PCR; TCRdb's copy has only in-frame clones and leaves some out. Among around 40,000 clones, roughly 80% were seen once, and the ten largest hold about 17%. Sequenced material: PBMCs, taken from a glioma patient whose treatment included an IDH1 peptide vaccine. These receptors originate from a man between 18 and 35 years old with glioma. Some clones in this sample may be carry-over from other donors' samples.

V and J are TRBV19 and TRBJ2-5; 7 bases are shared with TRBD1. The CDR3 has 14 residues. Germline CDR1 LNHDA, CDR2 SQIVND (reference sequence). Trimming took 5 bases from V and 1 from J; bases not matched to a gene: 4. CDR3 amino acids: CASSFTGAQETQYF. CDR3 DNA sequence: TGTGCCAGTAGTTTTACAGGGGCCCAAGAGACCCAGTACTTC.

The chain has TRBV7-8 and TRBJ1-3; D is undetermined. Trimming removed 1 base from V and 4 bases from J, with 14 bases in between. The CDR3 extends over 16 amino acids. Per the germline V gene, CDR1 is SGHVS and CDR2 is FQNEAQ. The chain's CDR3 is CASSLVPGRGGNTIYF. The DNA for the CDR3 is TGTGCCAGCAGCTTAGTTCCCGGTCGAGGCGGAAACACCATATATTTT.

This sequence joins TRBV5-8 and TRBJ2-7; D is unresolved. The ends were cut back, 4 bases at V and 0 bases at J, with 5 bases in the middle. The CDR3 length is 12 residues. Germline V CDR1 and CDR2: SGHTS, YDEGEE. In nucleotides, the CDR3 is TGTGCCAGCAGCCACAGCTCCTACGAGCAGTACTTC. Translation gives CASSHSSYEQYF. The full variable domain, rest sourced from reference TRBV5-8 and TRBJ2-7, is EAGVTQSPTHLIKTRGQQATLRCSPISGHTSVYWYQQALGLGLQFLLWYDEGEERNRGNFPPRFSGRQFPNYSSELNVNALELEDSALYLCASSHSSYEQYFGPGTRLTVT.

The genes are TRBV11-1 and TRBJ2-3; D tentatively reads TRBD1 or TRBD2 (5 bases each). Trimming removed 4 bases at V and 2 bases at J, with 16 bases between. This CDR3 has 16 amino acids. Germline V gene data show CDR1 as SGHAT and CDR2 as FQDESV (reference sequence). The CDR3 nucleotides read TGTGCCAGCAGCTGGGGGTCCTGGCTTCTCACAGATACGCAGTATTTT. Translated: CASSWGSWLLTDTQYF. The complete variable domain, with remaining parts taken from reference TRBV11-1 and TRBJ2-3, reads EAEVAQSPRYKITEKSQAVAFWCDPISGHATLYWYRQILGQGPELLVQFQDESVVDDSQLPKDRFSAERLKGVDSTLKIQPAELGDSAMYLCASSWGSWLLTDTQYFGPGTRLTVL.

The chain joins TRBV29-1 to TRBJ2-5, with a weak D call TRBD1 (5 bases). Deletions cut 5 bases from V and 4 bases from J, with 14 bases between. In germline, CDR1 is SQVTM, CDR2 ANQGSEA. The CDR3 is made up of 13 amino acids. The CDR3 region is CSVRSRVVETQYF. The CDR3 coding sequence is TGCAGCGTTCGGTCCAGGGTGGTAGAGACCCAGTACTTC.

This rearrangement joins TRBV6-5 to TRBJ1-1; 8 bases are shared with TRBD1. This CDR3 is built from 15 residues. CDR1 MNHEY and CDR2 SVGAGI come from the germline V gene. V dropped 2 bases and J dropped 4; count of bases not matched to a gene: 6. CDR3 loop: CASSYDATGATEAFF. The CDR3 coding sequence is TGTGCCAGCAGTTACGATGCGACAGGGGCCACTGAAGCTTTCTTT.

CDR3 sequence reads: CASSRRAGPSYEQYF. Here the CDR3 DNA reads TGTGCCAGCAGTCGACGCGCAGGGCCATCCTACGAGCAGTACTTC. The chain recombines TRBV6-5 with TRBJ2-7; TRBD1 is a possible D gene (5 bases). Per the germline V gene, CDR1 is MNHEY and CDR2 is SVGAGI. CDR3 length: 15 residues. V lost 5 bases to trimming and J lost 1 base, with 15 bases between them.

This chain uses TRBV6-1 with TRBJ1-2; D unresolved. Germline CDR1 MNHNS, CDR2 SASEGT. This CDR3 region has 12 residues. The ends were cut back, 4 bases at V and 14 bases at J, with 17 bases in the middle. CDR3: CASSGEWRMSTF. The CDR3 bases are TGTGCCAGCAGTGGTGAGTGGAGGATGAGTACCTTC.

The gene calls are TRBV7-9 and TRBJ2-7; D is perhaps TRBD1 or TRBD2 (5 bases each). The CDR3 sequence is 12 residues long. Trimming left V 1 base short and J 5 bases short, with 6 bases between. Germline assignment: CDR1 SEHNR and CDR2 FQNEAQ (reference sequence). In nucleotides, the CDR3 is TGTGCCAGCAGCTTAGTGGGGGACGAGCAGTACTTC. Its protein product is CASSLVGDEQYF.

The chain couples TRBV4-1 to TRBJ1-5, with 7 positions matching TRBD1. There are 16 residues in the CDR3. The junction had 8 bases not matched to a gene; V was cut back by 1 base and J by 5 bases. Germline V lookup: CDR1 MGHRA, CDR2 YSYEKL. CDR3 bases: TGCGCCAGCAGCCAAGTAGGGGGCCCTCCTCATCAGCCCCAGCATTTT. Protein product: CASSQVGGPPHQPQHF.

The gene calls are TRBV9 and TRBJ2-7; 8 nucleotides align to TRBD1. The CDR3 covers 17 residues. After removal of 0 bases from V and 6 bases from J, the junction contained 14 bases not matched to a gene. CDR1 and CDR2 (germline): SGDLS, YYNGEE. The CDR3 reads CASSVAPRQGMGGEQYF. CDR3 sequence (DNA): TGTGCCAGCAGCGTAGCCCCTAGACAGGGGATGGGCGGCGAGCAGTACTTC. Full variable domain (outside the CDR3, taken from reference TRBV9 and TRBJ2-7): DSGVTQTPKHLITATGQRVTLRCSPRSGDLSVYWYQQSLDQGLQFLIQYYNGEERAKGNILERFSAQQFPDLHSELNLSSLELGDSALYFCASSVAPRQGMGGEQYFGPGTRLTVT.

The rearrangement links TRBV5-4 to TRBJ1-1; D is ambiguous. This CDR3 comprises 13 residues. V dropped 1 base and J dropped 1 base, with 5 bases sitting between them. The germline gives CDR1 SGHNT, CDR2 YYREEE (reference sequence). CDR3 residues: CASSLITNTEAFF. The CDR3 bases are TGTGCCAGCAGCTTGATCACGAACACTGAAGCTTTCTTT.